This T cell receptor (beta chain) is drawn from a study of blood T cells in healthy people across ages. General study points: Donors of long life had a larger count of naive CD4+ cells and greater diversity than aged donors.

With a J-beta primer mix and a sample-barcoded 5' primer, a second PCR ran about 6 to 11 cycles. TCRdb processed the 5' RACE reads anew with MiXCR; each CDR3 protein has one entry. Among 380,000 or so distinct CDR3 sequences, more than 45% were seen once, and the ten largest hold over 40%. Notes on this clonotype: Its antigen remains unidentified.

This clonotype was obtained from a man in his 60s in good health. The sequenced sample consisted of blood.

The CDR3 bases are TGTGCCAGCAGTCACCGACAGGTCAAAGCCTACGAGCAGTACTTC. Translation: CASSHRQVKAYEQYF. The genes are TRBV12-3 or TRBV12-4 and TRBJ2-7; TRBD1 might be the D (6 bases). The V gene lost 5 bases and the J gene lost 2 bases, with 16 bases spanning the gap. The CDR3 is 15 amino acids.